What follows describes a single T cell receptor beta chain. Trimming left V 2 bases short and J 0 bases short, with 7 bases between. Germline CDR1 is SQVTM and CDR2 is ANQGSEA. This CDR3 spans 14 amino acids. The repertoire was sequenced with immunoSEQ multiplex PCR; TCRdb's copy has only in-frame clones and lacks some. The repertoire includes 39,000 or so clones, around 93% of them detected once, and 7% to 8.5% sits in the top ten. The sample comes from a study of T cell changes during pregnancy in multiple sclerosis. The source material was CD8+ T cells from peripheral blood mononuclear cells, sampled in the third trimester of pregnancy. The chain recombines TRBV29-1 with TRBJ1-4; D is uncertain. This receptor was identified in a female donor with multiple sclerosis, enrolled in a pregnancy study. The CDR3 spells CSVEIGATNEKLFF. As DNA, the CDR3 is TGCAGCGTTGAAATCGGTGCAACTAATGAAAAACTGTTTTTT.